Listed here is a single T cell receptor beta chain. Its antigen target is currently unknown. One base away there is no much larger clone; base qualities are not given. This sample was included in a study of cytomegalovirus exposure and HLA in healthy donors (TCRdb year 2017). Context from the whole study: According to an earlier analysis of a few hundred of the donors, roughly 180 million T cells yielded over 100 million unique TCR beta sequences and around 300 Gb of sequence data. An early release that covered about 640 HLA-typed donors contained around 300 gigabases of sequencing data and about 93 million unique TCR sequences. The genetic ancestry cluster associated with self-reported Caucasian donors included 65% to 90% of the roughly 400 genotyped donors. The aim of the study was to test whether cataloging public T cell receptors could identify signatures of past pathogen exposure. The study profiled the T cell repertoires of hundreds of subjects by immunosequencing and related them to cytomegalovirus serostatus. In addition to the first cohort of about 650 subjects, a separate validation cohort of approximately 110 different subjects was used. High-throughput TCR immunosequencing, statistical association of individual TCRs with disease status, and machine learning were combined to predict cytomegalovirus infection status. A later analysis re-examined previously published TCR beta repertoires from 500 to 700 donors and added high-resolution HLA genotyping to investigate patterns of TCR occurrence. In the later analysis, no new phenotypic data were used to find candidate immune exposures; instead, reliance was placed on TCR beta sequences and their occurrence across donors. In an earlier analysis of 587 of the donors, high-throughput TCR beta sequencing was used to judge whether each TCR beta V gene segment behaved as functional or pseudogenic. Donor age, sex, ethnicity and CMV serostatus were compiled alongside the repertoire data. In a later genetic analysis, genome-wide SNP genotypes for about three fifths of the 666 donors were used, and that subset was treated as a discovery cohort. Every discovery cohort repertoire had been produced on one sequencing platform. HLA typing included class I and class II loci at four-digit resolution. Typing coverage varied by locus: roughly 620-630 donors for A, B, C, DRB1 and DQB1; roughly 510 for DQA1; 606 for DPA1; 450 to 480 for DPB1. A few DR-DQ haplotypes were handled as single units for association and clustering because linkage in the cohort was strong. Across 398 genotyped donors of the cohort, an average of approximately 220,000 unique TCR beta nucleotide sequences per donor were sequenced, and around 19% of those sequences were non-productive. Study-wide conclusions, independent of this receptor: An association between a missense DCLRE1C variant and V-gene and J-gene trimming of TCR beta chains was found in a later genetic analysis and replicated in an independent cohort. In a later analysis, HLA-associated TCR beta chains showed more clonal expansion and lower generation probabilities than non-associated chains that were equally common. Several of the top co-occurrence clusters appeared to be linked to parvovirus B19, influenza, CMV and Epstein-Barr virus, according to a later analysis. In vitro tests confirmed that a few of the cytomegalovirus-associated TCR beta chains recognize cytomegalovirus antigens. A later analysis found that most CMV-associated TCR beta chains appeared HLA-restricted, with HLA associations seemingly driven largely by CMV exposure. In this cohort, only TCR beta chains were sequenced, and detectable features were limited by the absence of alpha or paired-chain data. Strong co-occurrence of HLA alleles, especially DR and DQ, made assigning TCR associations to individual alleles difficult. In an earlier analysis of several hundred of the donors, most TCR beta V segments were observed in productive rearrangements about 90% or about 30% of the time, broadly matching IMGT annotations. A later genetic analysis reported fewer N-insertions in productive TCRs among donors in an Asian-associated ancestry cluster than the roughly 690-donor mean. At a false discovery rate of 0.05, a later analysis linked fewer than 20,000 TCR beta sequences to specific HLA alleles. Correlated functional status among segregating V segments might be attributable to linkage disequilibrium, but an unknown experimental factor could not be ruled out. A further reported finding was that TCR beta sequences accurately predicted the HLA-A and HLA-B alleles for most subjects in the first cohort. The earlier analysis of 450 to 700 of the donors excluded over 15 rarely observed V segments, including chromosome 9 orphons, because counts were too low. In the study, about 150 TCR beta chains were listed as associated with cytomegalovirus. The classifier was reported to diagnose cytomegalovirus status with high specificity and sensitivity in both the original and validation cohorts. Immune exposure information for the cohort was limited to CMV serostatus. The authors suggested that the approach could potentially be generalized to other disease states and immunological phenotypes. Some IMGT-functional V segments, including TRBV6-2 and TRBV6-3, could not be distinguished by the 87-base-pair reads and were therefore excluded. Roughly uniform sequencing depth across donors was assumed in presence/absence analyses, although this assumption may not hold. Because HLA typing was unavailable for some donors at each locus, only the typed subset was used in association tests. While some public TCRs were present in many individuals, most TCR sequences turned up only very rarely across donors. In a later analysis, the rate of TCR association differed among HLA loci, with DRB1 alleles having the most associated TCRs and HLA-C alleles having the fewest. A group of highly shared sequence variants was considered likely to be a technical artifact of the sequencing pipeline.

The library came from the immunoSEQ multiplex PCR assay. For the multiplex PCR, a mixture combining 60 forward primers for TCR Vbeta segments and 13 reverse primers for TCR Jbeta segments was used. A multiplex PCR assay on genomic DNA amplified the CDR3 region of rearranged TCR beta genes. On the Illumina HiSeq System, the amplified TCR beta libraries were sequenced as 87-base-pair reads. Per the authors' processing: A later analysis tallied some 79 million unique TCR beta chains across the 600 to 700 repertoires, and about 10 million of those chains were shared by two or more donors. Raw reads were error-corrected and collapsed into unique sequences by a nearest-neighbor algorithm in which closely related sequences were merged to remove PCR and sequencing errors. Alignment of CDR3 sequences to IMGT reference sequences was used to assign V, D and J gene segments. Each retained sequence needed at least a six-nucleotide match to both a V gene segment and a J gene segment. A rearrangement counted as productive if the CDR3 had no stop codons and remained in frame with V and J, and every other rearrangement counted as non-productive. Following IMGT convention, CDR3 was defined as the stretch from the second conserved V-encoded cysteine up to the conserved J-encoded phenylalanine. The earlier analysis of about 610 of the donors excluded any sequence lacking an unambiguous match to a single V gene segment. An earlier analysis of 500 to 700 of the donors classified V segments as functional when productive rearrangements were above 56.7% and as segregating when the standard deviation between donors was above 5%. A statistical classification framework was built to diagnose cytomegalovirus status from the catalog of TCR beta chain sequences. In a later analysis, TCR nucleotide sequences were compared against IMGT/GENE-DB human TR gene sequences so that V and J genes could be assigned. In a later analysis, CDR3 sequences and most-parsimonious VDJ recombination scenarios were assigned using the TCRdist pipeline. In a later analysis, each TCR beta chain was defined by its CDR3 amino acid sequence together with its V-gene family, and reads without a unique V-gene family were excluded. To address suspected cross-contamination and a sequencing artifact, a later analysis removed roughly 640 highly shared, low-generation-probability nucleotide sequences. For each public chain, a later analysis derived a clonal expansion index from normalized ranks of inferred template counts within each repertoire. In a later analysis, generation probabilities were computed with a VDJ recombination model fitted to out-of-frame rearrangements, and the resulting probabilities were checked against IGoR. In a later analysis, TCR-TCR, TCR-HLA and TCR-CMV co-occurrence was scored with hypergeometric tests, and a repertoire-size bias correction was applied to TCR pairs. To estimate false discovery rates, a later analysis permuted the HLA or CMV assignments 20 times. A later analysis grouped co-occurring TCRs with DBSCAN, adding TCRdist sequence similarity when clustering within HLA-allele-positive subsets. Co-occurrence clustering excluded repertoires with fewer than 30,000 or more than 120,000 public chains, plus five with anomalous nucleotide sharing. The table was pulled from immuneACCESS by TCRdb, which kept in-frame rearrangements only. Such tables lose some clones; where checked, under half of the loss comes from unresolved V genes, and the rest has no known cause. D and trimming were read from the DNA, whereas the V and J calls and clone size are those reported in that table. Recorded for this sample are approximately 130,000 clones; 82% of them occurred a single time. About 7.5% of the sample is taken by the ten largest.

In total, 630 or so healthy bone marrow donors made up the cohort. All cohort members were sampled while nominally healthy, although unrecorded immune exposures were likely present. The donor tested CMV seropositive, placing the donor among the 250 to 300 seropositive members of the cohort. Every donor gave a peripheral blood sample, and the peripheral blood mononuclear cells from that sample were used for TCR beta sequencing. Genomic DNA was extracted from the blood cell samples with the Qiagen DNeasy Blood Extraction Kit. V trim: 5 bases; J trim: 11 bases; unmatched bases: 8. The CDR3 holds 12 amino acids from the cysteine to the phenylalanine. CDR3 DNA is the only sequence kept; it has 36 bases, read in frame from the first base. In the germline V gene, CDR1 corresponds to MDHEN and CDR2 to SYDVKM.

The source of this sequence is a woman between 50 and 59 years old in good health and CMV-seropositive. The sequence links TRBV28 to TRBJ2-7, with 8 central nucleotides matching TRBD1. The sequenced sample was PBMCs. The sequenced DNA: TGTGCCAGCAGTGCCCTCGGGGGACAGGAGTACTTC. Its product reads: CASSALGGQEYF.